A single sample is the source of the 11 T cell receptor beta chains below, sequenced in a study of T cell repertoires in cytomegalovirus infection. Using its own MiXCR run on the reads, TCRdb lists one record per CDR3 protein. The sample consists of a few hundred thousand distinct CDR3 sequences, about an eighth of them appearing once. The sequenced material came from PBMCs. Receptor source: a human donor in good health (CMV status not recorded). Some clones in this sample may be carry-over from other donors' samples.

J is TRBJ1-1 and V is TRBV2; 7 nucleotides align to TRBD1. V lost 6 bases and J lost 5; bases outside the gene matches: 9. The CDR3 is made up of 14 amino acids. The germline gives CDR1 SNHLY, CDR2 FYNNEI. The DNA of the CDR3 is TGTGCCAGCAGCCTACACAGGGGATTAACTGAAGCTTTCTTT. It is translated as CASSLHRGLTEAFF.

The chain uses TRBV5-5 and TRBJ2-7, with 10 bases aligning to TRBD2. CDR3 length: 15 amino acids. CDR1 is SGHKS, CDR2 YYEKEE, per germline (reference sequence). The trim removed 2 bases at V and 4 bases at J, leaving 6 bases unmatched. CDR3 in amino acids: CASSLLAGGVYEQYF. CDR3 in DNA: TGTGCCAGCAGCTTATTAGCGGGAGGCGTATACGAGCAGTACTTC.

About this clonotype: A much bigger clone sits one base away, suggesting this may be a read error. J is TRBJ2-2 and V is TRBV6-6; 7 bases align to TRBD2. With V trimmed by 6 bases and J by 3 bases, 13 bases remained unmatched. The CDR3 extends over 17 amino acids. CDR1 is MNHNY, CDR2 SVGAGI, per germline (reference sequence). For the CDR3, the DNA is TGTGCCAGCAGACGGTTTAGCGGGCGACACGACACCGGGGAGCTGTTTTTT. It yields the protein CASRRFSGRHDTGELFF.

This rearrangement joins TRBV27 to TRBJ1-1; D perhaps matches TRBD1 (5 bases). This CDR3 comprises 12 residues. Trimming took 5 bases from V and 10 from J, leaving 14 bases between them. Germline CDR1 MNHEY, CDR2 SMNVEV (reference sequence). DNA of the CDR3: TGTGCCAGCAGTCTTCTTGGGGGGGGAGCTTTCTTT. It specifies CASSLLGGGAFF.

This clonotype was counted many times. J is TRBJ2-7 and V is TRBV12-3 or TRBV12-4, with D tentatively TRBD1 (7 bases). This CDR3 region has 14 residues. V was trimmed by 6 bases and J by 2 bases, leaving 14 bases between them. CDR3 nucleotide sequence: TGTGCCAGCAGGGCGGGGACAGCTACCTACGAGCAGTACTTC. It encodes CASRAGTATYEQYF.

This clonotype showed up just once. This chain connects TRBV9 to TRBJ2-1, with D unresolved. The CDR3 has 13 amino acids. Trimming took off 0 bases at V and 6 bases at J, with 7 bases between the two ends. Germline V gene lookup returns CDR1 SGDLS and CDR2 YYNGEE. The CDR3, as DNA: TGTGCCAGCAGCGTAGCCGAAACCAATGAGCAGTTCTTC. This encodes CASSVAETNEQFF.

This clonotype showed up just a few times. This chain links TRBV11-2 with TRBJ1-1, with TRBD1 matching 11 bases. The CDR3 runs 16 residues. V was clipped by 5 bases and J by 5 bases; unmatched bases: 10. Germline V lookup: CDR1 SGHAT, CDR2 FQNNGV. CDR3 in amino acids: CASSPPGTGGRTEAFF. The CDR3 DNA reads TGTGCCAGCAGCCCACCGGGGACAGGGGGGAGGACTGAAGCTTTCTTT.

A note on this clonotype: A single base separates this from a much larger clone, so it may be a read error. V and J are TRBV19 and TRBJ1-1; no reliable D call. This CDR3 has 14 residues. Germline V gives CDR1 LNHDA, CDR2 SQIVND (reference sequence). The chain's CDR3 is CASRIDNRNTEAFF. CDR3 DNA: TGTGCCAGTAGAATAGATAACAGGAACACTGAAGCTTTCTTT.

This chain uses TRBV10-3 with TRBJ1-5, with TRBD1 as a possible D gene (5 bases). CDR1 is ENHRY and CDR2 is SYGVKD in the germline V gene. The CDR3 extends over 12 amino acids. V was trimmed by 10 bases and J by 3 bases, leaving 10 bases between them. CDR3 coding DNA: TGTGCCAGCCGGGACCCCAATCAGCCCCAGCATTTT. Protein sequence: CASRDPNQPQHF.

In its sample, this clonotype was seen a few times. The chain employs TRBV20-1 and TRBJ1-1; D gene uncertain. Trimming removed 6 bases from V and 0 bases from J, with 17 bases in between. This CDR3 has 15 amino acids. Germline values: CDR1 DFQATT, CDR2 SNEGSKA (reference sequence). CDR3 loop: CSAARQSLMNTEAFF. CDR3 coding DNA: TGCAGTGCGGCCAGGCAATCTTTAATGAACACTGAAGCTTTCTTT.

Many counts were recorded for this clonotype. The chain carries TRBV12-5 and TRBJ2-3; D is undetermined. CDR1 is LGHNT, CDR2 FRNRAP, per germline. The V end was cut by 0 bases, the J end by 7 bases, with 20 bases between. The CDR3 totals 17 residues. CDR3: CASGLVPLVSTINTQYF. For the CDR3, the DNA is TGTGCTAGTGGTTTGGTCCCTCTAGTTTCAACTATTAATACGCAGTATTTT. The full variable domain, rest sourced from reference TRBV12-5 and TRBJ2-3, is DARVTQTPRHKVTEMGQEVTMRCQPILGHNTVFWYRQTMMQGLELLAYFRNRAPLDDSGMPKDRFSAEMPDATLATLKIQPSEPRDSAVYFCASGLVPLVSTINTQYFGPGTRLTVL.